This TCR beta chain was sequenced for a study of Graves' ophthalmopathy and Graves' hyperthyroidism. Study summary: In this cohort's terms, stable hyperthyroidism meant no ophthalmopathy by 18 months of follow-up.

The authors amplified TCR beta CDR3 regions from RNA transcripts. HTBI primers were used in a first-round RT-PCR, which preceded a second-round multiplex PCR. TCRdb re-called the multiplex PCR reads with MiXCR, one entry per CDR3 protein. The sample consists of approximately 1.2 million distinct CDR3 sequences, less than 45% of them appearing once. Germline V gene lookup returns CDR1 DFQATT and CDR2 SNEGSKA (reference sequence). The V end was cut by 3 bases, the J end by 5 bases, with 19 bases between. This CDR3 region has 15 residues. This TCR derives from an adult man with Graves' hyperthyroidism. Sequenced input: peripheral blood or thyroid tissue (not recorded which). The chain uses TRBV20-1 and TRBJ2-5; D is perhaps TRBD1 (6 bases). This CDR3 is CSASRTRGIAETQYF. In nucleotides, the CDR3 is TGCAGTGCTAGTCGTACTAGGGGGATAGCTGAGACCCAGTACTTC.